The 17 T cell receptor beta chains listed next were all sequenced from one sample in a study of CD8 T cells in ankylosing spondylitis. Study-level results: Blood from ankylosing spondylitis patients appeared to carry a characteristic roughly eight-variant TCR beta motif.

TCRdb passed the 5' RACE reads through MiXCR, listing each CDR3 protein once. This sample has hundreds of thousands of distinct CDR3 sequences; 15% to 20% occur once, and the top ten carry approximately 0.97%. These receptors have no identified antigens. The source material was blood, either unsorted or a sorted T cell fraction (not recorded which). The receptors were sampled from a male donor with ankylosing spondylitis.

This clonotype was detected a few times. J is TRBJ2-5 and V is TRBV15; 11 nucleotides agree with TRBD2. V lost 0 bases to trimming and J lost 1 base; unmatched junction nucleotides: 1. Per the germline V gene, CDR1 is LNHNV and CDR2 is YYDKDF (reference sequence). There are 16 residues in the CDR3. The CDR3 reads CATSRDLAGGQETQYF. The CDR3 nucleotides read TGTGCCACCAGCAGAGATCTAGCGGGGGGCCAAGAGACCCAGTACTTC.

J is TRBJ2-3 and V is TRBV5-1; 13 bases map to TRBD2. After removal of 6 bases from V and 4 bases from J, the junction contained 5 bases not matched to a gene. This CDR3 comprises 15 residues. Germline loops: CDR1 SGHRS, CDR2 YFSETQ. The CDR3 here is CASTNGLAGADTQYF. In DNA form, the CDR3 reads TGCGCCAGCACAAACGGACTAGCGGGAGCAGATACGCAGTATTTT. The whole variable domain, remainder taken from reference TRBV5-1 and TRBJ2-3, is KAGVTQTPRYLIKTRGQQVTLSCSPISGHRSVSWYQQTPGQGLQFLFEYFSETQRNKGNFPGRFSGRQFSNSRSEMNVSTLELGDSALYLCASTNGLAGADTQYFGPGTRLTVL.

The chain couples TRBV7-9 to TRBJ2-7, with D hard to call. The CDR3 runs to 13 residues. The V gene's germline CDR1 is SEHNR and CDR2 FQNEAQ (reference sequence). Trimming shortened V by 2 bases and J by 3 bases, and 8 bases separated the two germline ends. In DNA, the CDR3 is TGTGCCAGCAGCTTAAGGTGGGACTACGAGCAGTACTTC. This sequence encodes CASSLRWDYEQYF.

The CDR3 DNA sequence: TGTGCCAGCAGGGAGGGGACTAACACAGATACGCAGTATTTT. Protein product: CASREGTNTDTQYF. This chain links TRBV28 with TRBJ2-3; TRBD2 aligns across 7 bases. Germline CDR1 MDHEN, CDR2 SYDVKM. J was trimmed by 2 bases and V by 6 bases; bases with no gene match: 5. The CDR3 loop spans 14 amino acids.

This clonotype showed up just a few times. The chain couples TRBV3-1 to TRBJ2-5; D gene uncertain. Per germline, CDR1 LGHDT and CDR2 YNNKEL (reference sequence). V was trimmed by 2 bases and J by 5 bases, leaving 9 bases between them. CDR3 length: 13 amino acids. In DNA, the CDR3 is TGTGCCAGCAGCCAAACAACGGAGGAGACCCAGTACTTC. It translates to CASSQTTEETQYF.

This clonotype was seen a few times. This chain links TRBV7-9 with TRBJ1-2, with D perhaps TRBD1 (6 bases). From germline, CDR1 is SEHNR and CDR2 FQNEAQ (reference sequence). The V and J ends lost 1 base and 4 bases respectively, with 19 bases between them. The CDR3 is 17 amino acids. The CDR3 sequence: CASSLDPSRGPGYGYTF. The CDR3 DNA sequence: TGTGCCAGCAGCTTAGACCCCTCCCGGGGGCCCGGCTATGGCTACACCTTC.

The rearrangement joins TRBV25-1 to TRBJ2-3; D ambiguous. Germline loops: CDR1 MGHDK, CDR2 SYGVNS. Trimming removed 3 bases at V and 0 bases at J, with 7 bases between. CDR3 length equals 14 residues. CDR3 region: CASSDQWSTDTQYF. The CDR3 DNA sequence: TGTGCCAGCAGTGACCAGTGGAGCACAGATACGCAGTATTTT. Filled out from reference TRBV25-1 and TRBJ2-3, the complete variable domain reads EADIYQTPRYLVIGTGKKITLECSQTMGHDKMYWYQQDPGMELHLIHYSYGVNSTEKGDLSSESTVSRIRTEHFPLTLESARPSHTSQYLCASSDQWSTDTQYFGPGTRLTVL.

In this sample, this clonotype turned up many times. The gene calls are TRBV24-1 and TRBJ2-7; D gene unclear. Looked up from germline, CDR1 is KGHDR and CDR2 is SFDVKD. V was cut by 1 base and J by 5 bases, with 26 bases left in between. CDR3 length equals 19 residues. The CDR3 sequence: CATSDFKLIRTPVYHEQYF. CDR3 in DNA: TGTGCCACCAGTGATTTTAAATTGATTAGGACCCCGGTTTACCACGAGCAGTACTTC.

This clonotype was seen more than once but under ten times. The V call is TRBV12-3 or TRBV12-4, the J call TRBJ2-3; possibly TRBD1 for D (7 bases). V lost 6 bases to trimming and J lost 0 bases, with 16 bases between them. The CDR3 has 16 residues. The CDR3 DNA is TGTGCCAGCAGAACCAGGGGGGTTCTTAGCACAGATACGCAGTATTTT. Protein: CASRTRGVLSTDTQYF.

This clonotype was counted a few times. V is TRBV20-1 and J is TRBJ1-1, with 9 bases matching TRBD1. The CDR3 is 14 residues long. Losses at the gene ends were 0 bases for V and 5 bases for J; bases not matched to a gene: 4. CDR1 is DFQATT and CDR2 is SNEGSKA in the germline V gene (reference sequence). This chain's CDR3 is CSAREGTGKTEAFF. The CDR3 bases are TGCAGTGCTAGAGAAGGGACAGGGAAAACTGAAGCTTTCTTT.

This clonotype was seen a few times. The V and J genes are TRBV23-1 and TRBJ2-1; no reliable D call. TRBV23-1 is classed as an ORF, of uncertain function. The CDR3 spans 14 residues. Trimming cost V 0 bases and J 6 bases, with 9 bases left between them. The chain's CDR3 is CASSQSRYLNEQFF. Written as DNA, the CDR3 is TGCGCCAGCAGTCAATCCCGGTACCTCAATGAGCAGTTCTTC.

This clonotype was recorded at least ten times. The junction does not match germline at one end; this may be a read error. V usage is TRBV3-1 and J usage is TRBJ2-3, with D uncertain. CDR1 LGHDT and CDR2 YNNKEL come from the germline V gene (reference sequence). The CDR3 is 13 amino acids. The chain's CDR3 is CASSQGGTDTQYF. The CDR3 bases are TGCGCCAGCAGCCAAGGTGGTACCGATACGCAGTATTTT.

This clonotype was detected a few times. The J gene is TRBJ1-1, the V gene TRBV20-1; D is unclear. There are 13 residues in the CDR3. The germline gives CDR1 DFQATT, CDR2 SNEGSKA (reference sequence). Deletions cut 0 bases from V and 2 bases from J, with 7 bases between. The CDR3 bases are TGCAGTGCTAGAGAGACCATAAACACTGAAGCTTTCTTT. This sequence encodes CSARETINTEAFF.

Of note for this clonotype: One end of the junction varies from germline; a read error may be responsible. The chain uses TRBV18 and TRBJ2-5; 8 bases align to TRBD2. Germline V gene data show CDR1 as KGHSH and CDR2 as LQKENI. The length of the CDR3 is 12 residues. The DNA of the CDR3 is TGTGCCAGCTCAAGCGGGGGAGAGTCCCAGTACTTC. Its protein product is CASSSGGESQYF.

The J gene is TRBJ1-5, the V gene TRBV28; TRBD1 matches 8 bases. The CDR3 runs to 16 residues. V trimming: 5 bases; J trimming: 2 bases; junction bases outside the gene matches: 8. Looked up from germline, CDR1 is MDHEN and CDR2 is SYDVKM. The CDR3 nucleotides read TGTGCCAGCAGTCGCCCCGGACAGGGCGGCAATCAGCCCCAGCATTTT. Encoded protein: CASSRPGQGGNQPQHF. The variable domain in full, with the rest retrieved from reference TRBV28 and TRBJ1-5, is DVKVTQSSRYLVKRTGEKVFLECVQDMDHENMFWYRQDPGLGLRLIYFSYDVKMKEKGDIPEGYSVSREKKERFSLILESASTNQTSMYLCASSRPGQGGNQPQHFGDGTRLSIL.

The chain employs TRBV20-1 and TRBJ1-2, with D perhaps TRBD1 (6 bases). The CDR3 consists of 14 residues. V lost 1 base and J lost 8, with 17 bases in between. The germline gives CDR1 DFQATT, CDR2 SNEGSKA (reference sequence). The CDR3 loop reads CSARGGGASQGYTF. The CDR3, as DNA: TGCAGTGCTAGAGGAGGGGGGGCGAGTCAAGGCTACACCTTC.

This clonotype was observed a handful of times. V and J are TRBV9 and TRBJ1-2, with TRBD1 as a possible D gene (5 bases). Trimming removed 3 bases from V and 8 bases from J, with 17 bases in between. Germline V gene data show CDR1 as SGDLS and CDR2 as YYNGEE. The CDR3 loop spans 14 amino acids. CDR3 in amino acids: CASSAFLGAGGYTF. Here the CDR3 DNA reads TGTGCCAGCAGCGCTTTCCTTGGGGCGGGCGGCTACACCTTC.